These 32 T cell receptor beta chains originate from one sample sequenced in a study of blood T cell repertoires in COVID-19. Repertoires were generated with immunoSEQ multiplex PCR, while TCRdb's copy carries only in-frame clones and drops some. The sample shows some 320,000 clones, roughly 85% of them seen only once. Sequenced sample: peripheral blood. The receptors stem from a human donor in a cohort sampled during active COVID-19.

The genes are TRBV5-5 and TRBJ2-7, with TRBD1 identical over 9 bases. Germline CDR1 reads SGHKS; CDR2 reads YYEKEE (reference sequence). V was clipped by 0 bases and J by 3 bases; unmatched bases: 4. This CDR3 has 15 residues. CDR3 residues: CASSLATGGYYEQYF. CDR3 nucleotides: TGTGCCAGCAGCTTGGCGACAGGGGGATACTACGAGCAGTACTTC. Full variable domain (missing parts from reference TRBV5-5 and TRBJ2-7): DAGVTQSPTHLIKTRGQQVTLRCSPISGHKSVSWYQQVLGQGPQFIFQYYEKEERGRGNFPDRFSARQFPNYSSELNVNALLLGDSALYLCASSLATGGYYEQYFGPGTRLTVT.

This clone was detected ten times or more. Compared with germline, one end of the junction differs, possibly owing to a read error. The chain links TRBV18 to TRBJ1-4; the D is unclear. The CDR3 has 15 residues. Germline-derived CDR1 and CDR2 are KGHSH and LQKENI. The CDR3 sequence is CASSPIGGFNGKLFF. The CDR3 coding sequence is TGTGCCAGCTCACCAATCGGAGGGTTTAATGGAAAACTGTTTTTT. The full variable domain, its missing parts supplied by reference TRBV18 and TRBJ1-4, is NAGVMQNPRHLVRRRGQEARLRCSPMKGHSHVYWYRQLPEEGLKFMVYLQKENIIDESGMPKERFSAEFPKEGPSILRIQQVVRGDSAAYFCASSPIGGFNGKLFFGSGTQLSVL.

The gene calls are TRBV7-9 and TRBJ1-1, with TRBD1 matching over 9 bases. Germline V gives CDR1 SEHNR, CDR2 FQNEAQ (reference sequence). CDR3 size: 14 residues. V shed 5 bases and J 4 bases; nucleotides not matched to a gene: 5. The CDR3 sequence is CASSNRGQSTEAFF. The CDR3 DNA is TGTGCCAGCAGCAACAGGGGGCAGAGCACTGAAGCTTTCTTT.

The chain carries TRBV30 and TRBJ1-5; D is ambiguous. The CDR3 is 13 amino acids. V lost 1 base and J 3 bases, leaving 7 bases between the germline ends. The germline V gene has CDR1 GTSNPN and CDR2 SVGIG (reference sequence). The CDR3 coding sequence is TGTGCCTGGAGTGGTAGACACAATCAGCCCCAGCATTTT. Translated: CAWSGRHNQPQHF.

The chain uses TRBV2 and TRBJ2-3, with 8 bases that match TRBD2. V was clipped by 2 bases and J by 6 bases; unmatched bases: 4. The CDR3 runs to 14 residues. CDR1 SNHLY and CDR2 FYNNEI come from the germline V gene. The CDR3 reads CASSERGGRDTQYF. In nucleotides, the CDR3 is TGTGCCAGCAGTGAACGGGGGGGCCGGGATACGCAGTATTTT. Using reference TRBV2 and TRBJ2-3 for the parts outside the CDR3, the full variable domain is EPEVTQTPSHQVTQMGQEVILRCVPISNHLYFYWYRQILGQKVEFLVSFYNNEISEKSEIFDDQFSVERPDGSNFTLKIRSTKLEDSAMYFCASSERGGRDTQYFGPGTRLTVL.

V is TRBV7-9 and J is TRBJ2-2; 11 positions agree with TRBD2. Germline values: CDR1 SEHNR, CDR2 FQNEAQ (reference sequence). Trimming took 5 bases from V and 5 from J; bases not matched to a gene: 7. This CDR3 is built from 16 residues. CDR3 nucleotides: TGTGCCAGCAGCCCGGGGACTAGCGGAGGGACCGGGGAGCTGTTTTTT. Translating it yields CASSPGTSGGTGELFF.

The chain carries TRBV28 and TRBJ1-2; D is perhaps TRBD1 (6 bases). The CDR3 is 12 amino acids. Germline V gives CDR1 MDHEN, CDR2 SYDVKM. Trimming pared 4 bases from V and 7 bases from J, leaving 10 bases between. CDR3 coding DNA: TGTGCCAGCAGTTACAGGGTGGCTGGCTACACCTTC. This sequence encodes CASSYRVAGYTF.

The genes are TRBV5-1 and TRBJ2-1, with 7 bases matching TRBD1. The ends lost 0 bases at V and 4 bases at J; junction bases unmatched: 4. CDR3 length: 15 amino acids. Germline V gene lookup returns CDR1 SGHRS and CDR2 YFSETQ. The CDR3 spells CASSLDETGYNEQFF. The CDR3 DNA reads as TGCGCCAGCAGCTTGGACGAGACAGGGTACAATGAGCAGTTCTTC.

The chain combines TRBV6-5 with TRBJ1-2, with 10 positions matching TRBD1. The CDR3 contains 14 residues. V gave up 7 bases and J gave up 7 bases; unmatched junction bases: 9. The germline V gene has CDR1 MNHEY and CDR2 SVGAGI. This chain's CDR3 is CASTYRTGGGGYTF. The CDR3 DNA sequence: TGTGCCAGCACCTACAGGACAGGGGGGGGTGGCTACACCTTC.

This rearrangement joins TRBV18 to TRBJ1-2, with 7 bases lining up with TRBD1. There are 18 residues in the CDR3. J lost 5 bases, V lost 0 bases, and 15 bases had no gene match. Germline V lookup: CDR1 KGHSH, CDR2 LQKENI. The DNA of the CDR3 is TGTGCCAGCTCACCACCTCGACAGGGACTGCCCTCAGGATATGGCTACACCTTC. This sequence encodes CASSPPRQGLPSGYGYTF.

This clone came up once. This chain connects TRBV7-9 to TRBJ2-3, with 13 bases aligning to TRBD2. V lost 4 bases to trimming and J lost 0 bases; unmatched junction nucleotides: 7. The CDR3 runs 18 residues. The germline V gene encodes CDR1 SEHNR and CDR2 FQNEAQ (reference sequence). The DNA for the CDR3 is TGTGCCAGCAGCTACGGACTAGCGGGGGTTACTAGCACAGATACGCAGTATTTT. It yields the protein CASSYGLAGVTSTDTQYF.

V and J are TRBV11-2 and TRBJ2-3; 14 bases match TRBD2. V was pared by 5 bases and J by 5 bases, with 9 bases of the junction left unmatched. The CDR3 spans 17 residues. Germline-derived CDR1 and CDR2 are SGHAT and FQNNGV. The CDR3, as DNA: TGTGCCAGCAGCCGCCGGACTAGCGGGGGGATAGGAGATACGCAGTATTTT. It is translated as CASSRRTSGGIGDTQYF.

The chain uses TRBV2 and TRBJ2-3; 9 nucleotides match TRBD1. CDR3 length equals 15 residues. Germline V gene data show CDR1 as SNHLY and CDR2 as FYNNEI. V lost 2 bases to trimming and J lost 4 bases; unmatched junction nucleotides: 4. CDR3 residues: CASSETGQGSDTQYF. DNA for the CDR3: TGTGCCAGCAGTGAAACGGGACAGGGATCAGATACGCAGTATTTT.

The chain combines TRBV5-6 with TRBJ1-3; no reliable D call. With 4 bases removed from V and 0 bases from J, the gap between germline ends came to 5 bases. Germline V lookup: CDR1 SGHDT, CDR2 YYEEEE. CDR3 size: 13 residues. The CDR3 DNA sequence: TGTGCCAGCAGCCGCGCCTCTGGAAACACCATATATTTT. It yields the protein CASSRASGNTIYF.

About this clone itself: The sample carries other DNA sequences with the same CDR3. The chain employs TRBV5-1 and TRBJ2-7; the D gene is possibly TRBD2 (6 bases). Germline V lookup: CDR1 SGHRS, CDR2 YFSETQ. V lost 2 bases, J lost 1 base, and 7 bases lay in between. This CDR3 region has 13 residues. The CDR3 reads CASSFRGSYEQYF. CDR3 DNA sequence: TGCGCCAGCAGCTTTCGGGGGTCCTACGAGCAGTACTTC.

V gene TRBV30 combines with J gene TRBJ2-3, with 9 bases aligning to TRBD1. Germline lookup yields CDR1 GTSNPN and CDR2 SVGIG (reference sequence). The V gene end was trimmed by 0 bases and the J gene end by 3 bases; junction bases not matched to a gene: 10. The CDR3 runs 17 residues. The CDR3 DNA follows: TGTGCCTGGAGTGTACTCACAGGGGGCATTCGGACAGATACGCAGTATTTT. Protein product: CAWSVLTGGIRTDTQYF.

This chain links TRBV11-2 with TRBJ2-3, with 8 bases that match TRBD2. CDR1 is SGHAT, CDR2 FQNNGV, per germline. The V gene end was trimmed by 3 bases and the J gene end by 1 base; junction bases not matched to a gene: 12. The CDR3 runs to 18 residues. The CDR3: CASSFPGLGGGGTDTQYF. The CDR3 DNA follows: TGTGCCAGCAGCTTTCCGGGACTAGGAGGCGGGGGCACAGATACGCAGTATTTT.

The chain employs TRBV7-6 and TRBJ2-1; 11 bases are a match to TRBD2. Looked up from germline, CDR1 is SGHVS and CDR2 is FNYEAQ. The CDR3 sequence is 16 residues long. With 5 bases clipped from V and 7 bases from J, the junction kept 10 bases outside the gene matches. This CDR3 reads CASSKLAGGPKNEQFF. The CDR3 DNA follows: TGTGCCAGCAGCAAGTTAGCGGGGGGGCCGAAGAATGAGCAGTTCTTC.

The chain couples TRBV10-3 to TRBJ1-1; D not resolved. The V end was cut by 3 bases, the J end by 8 bases, with 13 bases between. This CDR3 has 13 residues. Germline V gives CDR1 ENHRY, CDR2 SYGVKD. The CDR3 is CAISDGMGAEAFF. The CDR3 region has the DNA TGTGCCATCAGTGATGGGATGGGAGCCGAAGCTTTCTTT.

This chain links TRBV6-5 with TRBJ1-6; TRBD1 might be the D (6 bases). This CDR3 contains 15 residues. The V end was cut by 8 bases, the J end by 4 bases, with 15 bases between. The germline CDR1 and CDR2 sequences are MNHEY and SVGAGI. The CDR3 nucleotides read TGTGCCAGCGCCGAGGGAGGGACATATAATTCACCCCTCCACTTT. It is translated as CASAEGGTYNSPLHF.

The chain recombines TRBV21-1 with TRBJ2-5; TRBD2 is the table's D call and was not checked against the DNA. TRBV21-1 is described as a pseudogene. The CDR3 consists of 14 residues. The CDR3 region is CASSKDGREETQYF. The DNA of the CDR3 is TGTGCCAGCAGCAAAGATGGGAGGGAAGAGACCCAGTACTTC.

The genes are TRBV20-1 and TRBJ1-2, with 7 bases aligning to TRBD1. Germline-derived CDR1 and CDR2 are DFQATT and SNEGSKA (reference sequence). The CDR3 spans 13 residues. J gave up 5 bases and V 3 bases, and 6 bases lay outside the gene matches. CDR3: CSASHGTAYGYTF. The CDR3 coding sequence is TGCAGTGCTAGTCACGGGACAGCTTATGGCTACACCTTC.

This sequence joins TRBV6-4 and TRBJ2-4; D ambiguous. This CDR3 spans 18 amino acids. Germline lookup yields CDR1 MRHNA and CDR2 SNTAGT. Trimming shortened V by 4 bases and J by 0 bases, and 19 bases separated the two germline ends. The CDR3 spells CASSVPVPTRLAKNIQYF. CDR3 DNA sequence: TGTGCCAGCAGTGTCCCCGTGCCCACAAGACTAGCCAAAAACATTCAGTACTTC.

The CDR3 spells CASSLGRGTYEQYF. The CDR3 DNA reads TGTGCCAGCAGCTTAGGCAGGGGTACCTACGAGCAGTACTTC. This sequence joins TRBV11-3 and TRBJ2-7; D possibly corresponds to TRBD1 (6 bases). Germline-derived CDR1 and CDR2 are SGHNT and YENEEA. The CDR3 runs 14 residues. Trimming cost V 1 base and J 2 bases, with 9 bases left between them.

In DNA, the CDR3 is TGTGCCAGCAGCTTGGGACAGGGGGATATCCACGAGCAGTACTTC. Translating it yields CASSLGQGDIHEQYF. J is TRBJ2-7 and V is TRBV11-2; 11 bases agree with TRBD1. CDR1 and CDR2 (germline): SGHAT, FQNNGV. V lost 3 bases to trimming and J lost 5 bases; unmatched junction nucleotides: 6. The CDR3 loop spans 15 amino acids.

V is TRBV4-1 and J is TRBJ1-2, with TRBD1 matching over 8 bases. Germline CDR1 and CDR2: MGHRA and YSYEKL. The CDR3 has 15 residues. Trimming took 4 bases from V and 0 from J; bases not matched to a gene: 4. CDR3 sequence (DNA): TGCGCCAGCAGCCCTCCGGACAGGGCTAACTATGGCTACACCTTC. Translated, it gives CASSPPDRANYGYTF.

The chain uses TRBV10-3 and TRBJ1-5; unclear D gene. CDR1 is ENHRY and CDR2 is SYGVKD in the germline V gene. The CDR3 extends over 15 amino acids. V was trimmed by 4 bases and J by 2 bases, leaving 12 bases between them. The CDR3 spells CAISAGEAGNQPQHF. The CDR3 coding sequence is TGTGCCATCAGTGCTGGGGAAGCGGGCAATCAGCCCCAGCATTTT.

The sample holds many counts of this clone. V gene TRBV6-2 or TRBV6-3 combines with J gene TRBJ2-7; unclear D gene. Germline CDR1 MNHEY, CDR2 SVGEGT. This CDR3 has 12 amino acids. The V end lost 4 bases, the J end lost 7 bases, and 11 bases lay between the germline ends. The DNA of the CDR3 is TGTGCCAGCAGTTTCCCCCCCCGGGAGCAGTACTTC. Its protein product is CASSFPPREQYF.

The rearrangement links TRBV27 to TRBJ2-7, with 10 bases aligning to TRBD1. V was pared by 3 bases and J by 4 bases, with 6 bases of the junction left unmatched. Per germline, CDR1 MNHEY and CDR2 SMNVEV (reference sequence). CDR3 size: 15 residues. The CDR3 region has the DNA TGTGCCAGCAGTTTCGCGGGACAGGGGATTTACGAGCAGTACTTC. It specifies CASSFAGQGIYEQYF.

The gene calls are TRBV3-1 (or the pseudogene TRBV3-2) and TRBJ1-6, with D perhaps matching TRBD1 (5 bases). The CDR3 is 14 amino acids. Germline assignment: CDR1 LGHDT and CDR2 YNNKEL (reference sequence). Trimming removed 3 bases at V and 10 bases at J, with 13 bases between. The DNA for the CDR3 is TGTGCCAGCAGCCACGCGCAGGGTCGATCACCCCTCCACTTT. Translation gives CASSHAQGRSPLHF.

This clone appeared once. The chain uses TRBV9 and TRBJ1-1; a possible D gene is TRBD1 (5 bases). The CDR3 covers 13 residues. The V and J ends lost 7 bases and 6 bases respectively, with 16 bases between them. CDR1 is SGDLS, CDR2 YYNGEE, per germline. As DNA, the CDR3 is TGTGCCAGCTCCCGGGCGGGAGGGGCTGAAGCTTTCTTT. Translation: CASSRAGGAEAFF.

This chain joins TRBV11-2 and TRBJ2-7; unclear D gene. The CDR3 contains 15 residues. Germline V lookup: CDR1 SGHAT, CDR2 FQNNGV. Trimming took off 1 base at V and 5 bases at J, with 15 bases between the two ends. Here the CDR3 reads CASSLVPGSLDEQYF. The CDR3 region has the DNA TGTGCCAGCAGCTTAGTACCAGGCTCTCTCGACGAGCAGTACTTC. The full variable domain, with the rest looked up from reference TRBV11-2 and TRBJ2-7, is EAGVAQSPRYKIIEKRQSVAFWCNPISGHATLYWYQQILGQGPKLLIQFQNNGVVDDSQLPKDRFSAERLKGVDSTLKIQPAKLEDSAVYLCASSLVPGSLDEQYFGPGTRLTVT.